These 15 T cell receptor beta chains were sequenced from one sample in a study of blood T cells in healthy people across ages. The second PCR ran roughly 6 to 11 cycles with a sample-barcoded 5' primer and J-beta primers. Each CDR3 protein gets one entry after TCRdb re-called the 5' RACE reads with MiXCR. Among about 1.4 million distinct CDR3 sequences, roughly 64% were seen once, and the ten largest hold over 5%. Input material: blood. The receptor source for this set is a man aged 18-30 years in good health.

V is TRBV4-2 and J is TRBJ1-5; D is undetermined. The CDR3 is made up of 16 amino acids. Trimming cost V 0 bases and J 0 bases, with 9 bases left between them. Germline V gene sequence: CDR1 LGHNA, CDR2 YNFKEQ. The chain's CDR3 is CASSQDNWGSNQPQHF. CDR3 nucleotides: TGTGCCAGCAGCCAAGATAATTGGGGTAGCAATCAGCCCCAGCATTTT.

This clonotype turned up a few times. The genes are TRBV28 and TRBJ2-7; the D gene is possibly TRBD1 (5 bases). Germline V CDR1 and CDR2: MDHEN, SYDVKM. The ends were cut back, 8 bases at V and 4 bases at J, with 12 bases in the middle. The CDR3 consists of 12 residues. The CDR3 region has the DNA TGTGCCAGCTTTAAGACAGAATACGAGCAGTACTTC. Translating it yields CASFKTEYEQYF. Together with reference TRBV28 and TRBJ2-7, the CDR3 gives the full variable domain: DVKVTQSSRYLVKRTGEKVFLECVQDMDHENMFWYRQDPGLGLRLIYFSYDVKMKEKGDIPEGYSVSREKKERFSLILESASTNQTSMYLCASFKTEYEQYFGPGTRLTVT.

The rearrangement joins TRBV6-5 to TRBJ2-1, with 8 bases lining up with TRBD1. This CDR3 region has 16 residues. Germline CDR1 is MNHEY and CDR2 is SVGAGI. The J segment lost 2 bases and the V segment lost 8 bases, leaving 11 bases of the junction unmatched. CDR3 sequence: CASRTLGTGTYNEQFF. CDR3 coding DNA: TGTGCCAGCCGCACCCTGGGGACAGGAACCTACAATGAGCAGTTCTTC.

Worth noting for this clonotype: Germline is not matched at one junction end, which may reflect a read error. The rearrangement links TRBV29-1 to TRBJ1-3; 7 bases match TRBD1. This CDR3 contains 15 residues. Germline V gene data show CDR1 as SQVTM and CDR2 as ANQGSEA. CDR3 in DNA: TGCAGCGCTACAGGGGCCGGGAGCTCTGGAGACACCATATATTTT. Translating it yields CSATGAGSSGDTIYF. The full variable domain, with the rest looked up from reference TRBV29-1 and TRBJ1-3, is SAVISQKPSRDICQRGTSLTIQCQVDSQVTMMFWYRQQPGQSLTLIATANQGSEATYESGFVIDKFPISRPNLTFSTLTVSNMSPEDSSIYLCSATGAGSSGDTIYFGEGSWLTVV.

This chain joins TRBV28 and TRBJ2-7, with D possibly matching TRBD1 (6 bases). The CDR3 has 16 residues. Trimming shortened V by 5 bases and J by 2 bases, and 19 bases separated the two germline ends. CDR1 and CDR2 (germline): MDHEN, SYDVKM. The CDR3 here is CASSRLRGMVAYEQYF. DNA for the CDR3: TGTGCCAGCAGTAGACTCAGGGGAATGGTGGCCTACGAGCAGTACTTC. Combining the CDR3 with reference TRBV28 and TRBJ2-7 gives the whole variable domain DVKVTQSSRYLVKRTGEKVFLECVQDMDHENMFWYRQDPGLGLRLIYFSYDVKMKEKGDIPEGYSVSREKKERFSLILESASTNQTSMYLCASSRLRGMVAYEQYFGPGTRLTVT.

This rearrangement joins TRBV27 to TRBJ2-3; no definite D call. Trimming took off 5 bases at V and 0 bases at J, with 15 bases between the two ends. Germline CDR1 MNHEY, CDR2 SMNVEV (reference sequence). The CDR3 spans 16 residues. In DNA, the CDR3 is TGTGCCAGCAGTCTGACTCGAGATGGAAGCACAGATACGCAGTATTTT. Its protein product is CASSLTRDGSTDTQYF.

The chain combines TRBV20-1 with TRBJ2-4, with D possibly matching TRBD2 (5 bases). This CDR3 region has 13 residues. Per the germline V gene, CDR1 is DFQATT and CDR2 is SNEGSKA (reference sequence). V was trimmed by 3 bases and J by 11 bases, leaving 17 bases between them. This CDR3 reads CSASPRTSSLQYF. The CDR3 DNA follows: TGCAGTGCTAGTCCAAGGACCTCTAGCCTTCAGTACTTC.

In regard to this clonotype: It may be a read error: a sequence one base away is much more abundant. CDR3 coding DNA: TGTGCCAGCAGCCATAGCTCCCACGAGCAGTACTTC. Protein: CASSHSSHEQYF. The chain has TRBV4-2 and TRBJ2-4; D unclear. The J call may be faulty, since TRBJ2-7 better matches the DNA end. CDR1 and CDR2 from the germline V gene are LGHNA and YNFKEQ. This CDR3 contains 12 residues.

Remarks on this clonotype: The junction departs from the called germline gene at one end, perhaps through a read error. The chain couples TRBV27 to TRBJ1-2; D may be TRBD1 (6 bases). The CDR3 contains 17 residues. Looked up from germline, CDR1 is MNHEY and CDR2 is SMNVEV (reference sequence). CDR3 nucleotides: TGCACCAGCAGTTTATCAGGGGATCTGACAGCAGGGTATGGCTACACCTTC. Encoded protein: CTSSLSGDLTAGYGYTF.

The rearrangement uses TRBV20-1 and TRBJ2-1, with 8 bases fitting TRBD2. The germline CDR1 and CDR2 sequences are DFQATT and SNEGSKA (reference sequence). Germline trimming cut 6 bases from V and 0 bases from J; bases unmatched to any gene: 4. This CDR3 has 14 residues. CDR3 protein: CSAGTRNSYNEQFF. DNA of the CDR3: TGCAGTGCCGGGACTAGAAACTCCTACAATGAGCAGTTCTTC.

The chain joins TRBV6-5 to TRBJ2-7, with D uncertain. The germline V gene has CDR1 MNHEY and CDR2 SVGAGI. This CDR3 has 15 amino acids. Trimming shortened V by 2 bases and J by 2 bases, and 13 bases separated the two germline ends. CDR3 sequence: CASSYRPGSTYEQYF. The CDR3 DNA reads TGTGCCAGCAGTTACCGACCAGGTTCCACCTACGAGCAGTACTTC.

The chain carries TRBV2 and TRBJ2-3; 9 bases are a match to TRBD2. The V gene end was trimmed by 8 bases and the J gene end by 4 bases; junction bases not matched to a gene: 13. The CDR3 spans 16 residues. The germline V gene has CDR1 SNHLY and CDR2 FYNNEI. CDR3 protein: CASHKGLASRADTQYF. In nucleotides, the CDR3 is TGTGCCAGCCATAAGGGACTAGCCAGCCGGGCAGATACGCAGTATTTT.

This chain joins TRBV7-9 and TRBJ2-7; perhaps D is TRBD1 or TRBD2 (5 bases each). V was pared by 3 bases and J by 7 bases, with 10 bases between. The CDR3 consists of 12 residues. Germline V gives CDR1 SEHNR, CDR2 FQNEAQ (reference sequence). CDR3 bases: TGTGCCAGCAGCTTTGTTGGGGGTGAGCAGTACTTC. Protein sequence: CASSFVGGEQYF.

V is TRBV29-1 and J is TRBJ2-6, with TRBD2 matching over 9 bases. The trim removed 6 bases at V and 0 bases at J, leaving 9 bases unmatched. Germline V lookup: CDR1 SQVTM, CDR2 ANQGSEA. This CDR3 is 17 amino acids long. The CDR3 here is CSVKAGGGISGANVLTF. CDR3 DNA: TGCAGCGTGAAGGCGGGAGGGGGAATCTCTGGGGCCAACGTCCTGACTTTC.

The CDR3 sequence: CASREGRARVEQYF. Here the CDR3 DNA reads TGTGCCAGCAGGGAGGGGAGGGCCAGGGTCGAGCAGTACTTC. This chain connects TRBV6-6 to TRBJ2-4, with TRBD2 matching 7 bases. The J call could be wrong; TRBJ2-7 is a better fit for the DNA end. Germline V lookup: CDR1 MNHNY, CDR2 SVGAGI (reference sequence). CDR3 length equals 14 residues.